Shown below are 6 T cell receptor beta chains from a single sample sequenced in a study of shared clonotypes between healthy human individuals. Assay used: immunoSEQ multiplex PCR; TCRdb lists only in-frame clones, some missing. Of over a million clones listed, roughly 74% were seen once; the top ten hold approximately 0.5%. The specimen was memory CD4+ T cells from PBMCs. Specified subset: CD45RA-negative fraction. These receptor sequences come from a man between 18 and 35 years old in good health. Some clones in this sample may be carry-over from other donors' samples.

The chain couples TRBV9 to TRBJ1-3; D unresolved. The CDR3 contains 16 residues. CDR1 and CDR2 (germline): SGDLS, YYNGEE. V was trimmed by 4 bases and J by 0 bases, leaving 14 bases between them. In nucleotides, the CDR3 is TGTGCCAGCAGCCTTGGGCCTACTTCCTCTGGAAACACCATATATTTT. It codes for CASSLGPTSSGNTIYF.

V usage is TRBV14 and J usage is TRBJ2-5; 11 bases are a match to TRBD2. V lost 3 bases, J lost 5 bases, and 8 bases stayed unmatched. Germline V gene lookup returns CDR1 SGHDN and CDR2 FVKESK. The CDR3 spans 16 residues. CDR3 in DNA: TGTGCCAGCAGCCATTCACTAGCGGGAGTTATGGAGACCCAGTACTTC. This codes for CASSHSLAGVMETQYF.

This clone was detected ten times or more. The V call is TRBV28, the J call TRBJ1-5; D not certain. Germline loops: CDR1 MDHEN, CDR2 SYDVKM. This CDR3 has 16 residues. Trimming pared 3 bases from V and 0 bases from J, leaving 12 bases between. DNA of the CDR3: TGTGCCAGCAGTTTCGAGGGAGCCTATAGCAATCAGCCCCAGCATTTT. Amino acids: CASSFEGAYSNQPQHF. Complete variable domain (other parts from reference TRBV28 and TRBJ1-5): DVKVTQSSRYLVKRTGEKVFLECVQDMDHENMFWYRQDPGLGLRLIYFSYDVKMKEKGDIPEGYSVSREKKERFSLILESASTNQTSMYLCASSFEGAYSNQPQHFGDGTRLSIL.

The rearrangement links TRBV5-5 to TRBJ2-7; the D call may be TRBD1 or TRBD2 (5 bases each). The V end lost 0 bases, the J end lost 5 bases, and 18 bases lay between the germline ends. The CDR3 spans 16 residues. CDR1 and CDR2 from the germline V gene are SGHKS and YYEKEE (reference sequence). CDR3 DNA: TGTGCCAGCAGCTTGGCCGCCGGGACGGGTAGGAACGAGCAGTACTTC. As protein: CASSLAAGTGRNEQYF.

This rearrangement joins TRBV6-5 to TRBJ1-3, with D uncertain. The CDR3 sequence is 13 residues long. CDR1 and CDR2 (germline): MNHEY, SVGAGI. Trimming removed 0 bases from V and 0 bases from J, with 0 bases in between. CDR3 nucleotide sequence: TGTGCCAGCAGTTACTCCTCTGGAAACACCATATATTTT. Translation: CASSYSSGNTIYF.

This clone came up a few times. This sequence joins TRBV5-1 and TRBJ2-7; D is uncertain. Germline values: CDR1 SGHRS, CDR2 YFSETQ. The CDR3 totals 16 residues. The V end lost 0 bases, the J end lost 0 bases, and 13 bases lay between the germline ends. In DNA, the CDR3 is TGCGCCAGCAGCTTGGCACCTCCTCTAAGCTCCTACGAGCAGTACTTC. Translated, it gives CASSLAPPLSSYEQYF.